Sequencing of this T cell receptor beta chain was carried out in a study of blood T cell repertoires in COVID-19. Study in general: From T cells, B-cell-depleted T cells, or PBMCs came the material, which was cDNA or gDNA.

This clone has more than one count but fewer than ten. V dropped 4 bases and J dropped 8 bases, with 14 bases sitting between them. Germline loops: CDR1 LNHNV, CDR2 YYDKDF (reference sequence). CDR3 size: 13 residues. Produced via immunoSEQ multiplex PCR; TCRdb's table is partial and in-frame only. The sample holds a few hundred thousand clones, approximately 89% seen once. The clonotype originates from a woman aged 30 to 39 with COVID-19, enrolled during active disease. V usage is TRBV15 and J usage is TRBJ1-2; D is unresolved. The material sequenced was peripheral blood. The CDR3 sequence: CATSKTGRLGYTF. The DNA of the CDR3 is TGTGCCACCAGCAAAACGGGTCGATTAGGCTACACCTTC.